This entry is about one T cell receptor beta chain. Germline V gives CDR1 MNHEY, CDR2 SVGAGI. Trimming removed 6 bases from V and 4 bases from J; junction bases left unmatched: 7. The CDR3 is made up of 15 amino acids. The sample comes from a study of shared clonotypes between healthy human individuals. Sequenced by immunoSEQ multiplex PCR; TCRdb stores in-frame clones only, minus some. The data hold 2 million to 3 million clones, with roughly 93% observed a single time. Sequenced sample: naive CD4+ T cells from PBMCs. Subset here: CD45RA+ positively selected. V usage is TRBV6-5 and J usage is TRBJ2-2; 8 nucleotides line up with TRBD2. The TCR was taken from a young man in good health. Some clones in this sample may be carry-over from other donors' samples. In DNA, the CDR3 is TGTGCCAGCAGGCTCGGGGGGGCCCTCACCGGGGAGCTGTTTTTT. This encodes CASRLGGALTGELFF.